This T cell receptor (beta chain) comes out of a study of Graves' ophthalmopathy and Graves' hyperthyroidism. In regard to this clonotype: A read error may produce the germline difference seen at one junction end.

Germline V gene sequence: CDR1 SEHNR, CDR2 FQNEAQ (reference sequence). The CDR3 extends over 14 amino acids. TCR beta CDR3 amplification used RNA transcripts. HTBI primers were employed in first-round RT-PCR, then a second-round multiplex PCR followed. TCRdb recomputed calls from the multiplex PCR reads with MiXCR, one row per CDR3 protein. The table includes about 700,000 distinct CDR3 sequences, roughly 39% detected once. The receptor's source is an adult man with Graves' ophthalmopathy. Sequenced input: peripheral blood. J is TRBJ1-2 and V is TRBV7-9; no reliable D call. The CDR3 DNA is TGTCCCAGCAGCTTAGTGACGAGGGCAGGAGGCTACACCTTC. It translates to CPSSLVTRAGGYTF. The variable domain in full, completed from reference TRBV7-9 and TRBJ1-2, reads DTGVSQNPRHKITKRGQNVTFRCDPISEHNRLYWYRQTLGQGPEFLTYFQNEAQLEKSRLLSDRFSAERPKGSFSTLEIQRTEQGDSAMYLCPSSLVTRAGGYTFGSGTRLTVV.